These T cell receptor beta chains were read from a single sample in a study of blood T cell repertoires in COVID-19. Only in-frame clones appear in the TCRdb table, and some are missing; sequencing was by immunoSEQ multiplex PCR. Of hundreds of thousands of clones in the sample, 70% to 90% were seen once. The sample comprised peripheral blood. Every receptor here comes from a woman between 45 and 60 years old with COVID-19, enrolled during active disease. Each CDR3 is given with its conserved first and last residue. D genes are given only for firm matches.

v_gene,d_gene,CDR3aa
TRBV27,TRBD1,CASSFRTGGTDTQYF
TRBV19,-,CASRIQAFVFF
TRBV18,-,CASSRDDRQNSPLHF
TRBV28,-,CASWGGPRIQYF
TRBV5-8,-,CASSLLAGVSYNEQFF
TRBV6-5,-,CASSSLQGGNTEAFF
TRBV6-1,-,CASSESPRVADTQYF
TRBV6-5,TRBD1,CASSRTGGEQYF
TRBV10-3,TRBD1,CAIHTGQGNTGELFF
TRBV27,-,CASSSGGAWGSPLHF
TRBV5-6,-,CASKIQGGGPQMRQYF
TRBV11-2,TRBD1,CASSLDRDTEAFF
TRBV5-1,TRBD2,CASSPASGLAPYEQYF
TRBV9,TRBD2,CASSVVGSGGAGNEQFF
TRBV5-1,TRBD1,CASSLRRQGLDGYTF
TRBV13,TRBD2,CASSPRTSGPWTDTQYF
TRBV5-1,TRBD1,CASSLGTGGYGYTF
TRBV28,TRBD2,CASSLSGGLSSGANVLTF
TRBV7-3,TRBD2,CASSHPGTSFYEQYF
TRBV11-2,-,CASSSVLGGREAFF
TRBV18,TRBD1,CASSPSGTGFYGYTF
TRBV7-9,-,CASSREPYGYTF
TRBV3-1/TRBV3-2,-,CASSPQEISPQYF
TRBV19,-,CASTVSSGNTIYF
TRBV27,-,CASLGGTYNEQFF
TRBV28,-,CASSRIAREQFF
TRBV29-1,TRBD2,CSAGGGVAYNEQFF
TRBV19,-,CASSIAVDALGYTF
TRBV5-1,-,CASSPTGDTQYF
TRBV3-1/TRBV3-2,TRBD1,CASSQHNQGAEGYTF
TRBV6-5,-,CASSSRSTGYTF
TRBV30,-,CAWSVGGGAGELFF
TRBV30,-,CAWSPGGGFNYGYTF
TRBV6-2/TRBV6-3,-,CASSYSQTEAFF
TRBV5-1,-,CASSLAGVHANTGELFF
TRBV2,-,CASSLLTERETQYF
TRBV2,-,CATQRGGNSGNTIYF
TRBV29-1,-,CSARQTGGYTF
TRBV30,TRBD2,CAWSRAGGPIGLNIQYF
TRBV30,-,CAWSRQGGGDTEAFF
TRBV5-6,-,CASSLKAGMDIQYF
TRBV6-5,TRBD1,CASSPRTGRKTEAFF
TRBV9,-,CASSEVHGANVLTF
TRBV27,TRBD1,CASSSRGVNTEAFF
TRBV9,TRBD1,CASSASTGDVYEQYF
TRBV7-3,TRBD1,CASSATGGANTGELFF
TRBV6-5,TRBD1,CASRTGGVYEQYF
TRBV4-1,TRBD1,CASSQVPNRGDEQYF
TRBV10-3,-,CAISEFGVAGNTIYF
TRBV3-1/TRBV3-2,TRBD2,CASSGGGAPIEQYF
TRBV6-5,-,CASSYRSSGNTIYF
TRBV7-9,-,CASSIGGTVYEQYF
TRBV24-1,TRBD1,CATSDSPARGRGQPQHF
TRBV24-1,-,CATRDHKGSDTDTQYF
TRBV19,TRBD1,CASRTRDRDGYTF